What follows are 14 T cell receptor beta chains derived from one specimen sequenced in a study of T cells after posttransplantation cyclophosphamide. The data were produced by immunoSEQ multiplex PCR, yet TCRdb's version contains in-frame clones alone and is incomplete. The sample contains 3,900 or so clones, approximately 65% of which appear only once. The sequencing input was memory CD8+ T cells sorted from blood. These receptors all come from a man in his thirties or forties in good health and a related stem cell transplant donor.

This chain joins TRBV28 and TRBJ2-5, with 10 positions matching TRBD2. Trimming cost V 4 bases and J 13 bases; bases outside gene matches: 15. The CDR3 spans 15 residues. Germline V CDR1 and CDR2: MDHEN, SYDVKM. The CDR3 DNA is TGTGCCAGCAGTTCCCCGACTAGCGGGCTTCTCGCGCGGTACTTC. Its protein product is CASSSPTSGLLARYF.

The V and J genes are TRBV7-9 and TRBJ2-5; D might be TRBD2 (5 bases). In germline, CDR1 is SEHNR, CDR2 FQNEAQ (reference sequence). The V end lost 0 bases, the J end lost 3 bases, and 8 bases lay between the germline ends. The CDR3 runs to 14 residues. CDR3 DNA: TGTGCCAGCAGCTTAGCGGGAGCGGAAGAGACCCAGTACTTC. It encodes CASSLAGAEETQYF.

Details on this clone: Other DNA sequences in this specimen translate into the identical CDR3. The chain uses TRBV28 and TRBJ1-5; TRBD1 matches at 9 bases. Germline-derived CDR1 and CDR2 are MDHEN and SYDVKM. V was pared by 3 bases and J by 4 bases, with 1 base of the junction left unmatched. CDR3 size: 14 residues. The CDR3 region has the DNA TGTGCCAGCAGTTTGGGACAGGGAAATCAGCCCCAGCATTTT. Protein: CASSLGQGNQPQHF.

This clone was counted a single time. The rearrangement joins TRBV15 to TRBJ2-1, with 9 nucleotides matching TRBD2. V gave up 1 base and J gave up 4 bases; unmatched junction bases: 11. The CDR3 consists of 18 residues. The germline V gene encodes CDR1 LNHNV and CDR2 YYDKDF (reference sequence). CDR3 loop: CATSRAPGLAGLYNEQFF. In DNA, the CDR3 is TGTGCCACCAGCAGAGCCCCCGGGCTAGCGGGGTTATACAATGAGCAGTTCTTC.

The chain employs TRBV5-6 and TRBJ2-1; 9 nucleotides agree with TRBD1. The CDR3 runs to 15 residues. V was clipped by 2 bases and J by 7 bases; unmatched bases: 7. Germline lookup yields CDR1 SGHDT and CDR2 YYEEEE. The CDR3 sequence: CASSLTTGGWNEQFF. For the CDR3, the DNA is TGTGCCAGCAGCTTAACGACAGGGGGATGGAATGAGCAGTTCTTC.

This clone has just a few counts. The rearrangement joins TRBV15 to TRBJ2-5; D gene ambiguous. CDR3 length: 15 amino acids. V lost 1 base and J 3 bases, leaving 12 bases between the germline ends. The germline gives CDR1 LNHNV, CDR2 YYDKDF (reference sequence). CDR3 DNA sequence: TGTGCCACCAGCAGAGGTGATGAATCTAAAGAGACCCAGTACTTC. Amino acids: CATSRGDESKETQYF.

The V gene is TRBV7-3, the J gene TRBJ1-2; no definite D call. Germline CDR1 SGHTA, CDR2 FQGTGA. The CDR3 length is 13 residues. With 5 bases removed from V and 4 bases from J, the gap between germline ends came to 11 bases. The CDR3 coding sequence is TGTGCCAGCAGCGAGGAGGGAGGCTATGGCTACACCTTC. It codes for CASSEEGGYGYTF.

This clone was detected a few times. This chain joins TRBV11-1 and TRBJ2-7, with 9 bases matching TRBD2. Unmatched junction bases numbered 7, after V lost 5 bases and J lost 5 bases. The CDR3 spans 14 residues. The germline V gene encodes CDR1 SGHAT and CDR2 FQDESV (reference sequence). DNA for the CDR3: TGTGCCAGCAGCCGGGGAGTAGCGGGGGACGAGCAGTACTTC. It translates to CASSRGVAGDEQYF.

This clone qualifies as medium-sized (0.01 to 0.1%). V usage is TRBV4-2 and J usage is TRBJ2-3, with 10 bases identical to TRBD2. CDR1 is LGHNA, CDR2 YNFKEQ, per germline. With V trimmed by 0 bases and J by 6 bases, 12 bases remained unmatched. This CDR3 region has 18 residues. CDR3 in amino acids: CASSQESSSGSLGDTQYF. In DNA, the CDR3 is TGTGCCAGCAGCCAAGAAAGTTCTAGCGGGAGCTTGGGGGATACGCAGTATTTT.

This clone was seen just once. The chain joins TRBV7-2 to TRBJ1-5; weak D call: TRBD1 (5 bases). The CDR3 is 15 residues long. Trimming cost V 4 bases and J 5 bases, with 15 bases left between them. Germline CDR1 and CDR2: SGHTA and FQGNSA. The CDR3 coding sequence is TGTGCCAGCAGCTCCCGGGGGGGTTGGGATCAGCCCCAGCATTTT. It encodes CASSSRGGWDQPQHF.

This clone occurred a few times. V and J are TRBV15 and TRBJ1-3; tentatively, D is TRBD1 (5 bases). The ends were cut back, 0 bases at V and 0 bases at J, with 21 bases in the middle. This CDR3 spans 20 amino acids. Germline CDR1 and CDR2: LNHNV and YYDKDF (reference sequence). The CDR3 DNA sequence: TGTGCCACCAGCAGAGACGGTCAGACTCGGGACTCGAGCTCTGGAAACACCATATATTTT. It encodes CATSRDGQTRDSSSGNTIYF.

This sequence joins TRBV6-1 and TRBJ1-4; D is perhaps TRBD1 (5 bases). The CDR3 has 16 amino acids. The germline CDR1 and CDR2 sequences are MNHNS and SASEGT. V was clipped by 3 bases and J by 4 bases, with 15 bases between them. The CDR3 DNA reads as TGTGCCAGCAGTGATATAATGGGGACTAATAATGAAAAACTGTTTTTT. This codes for CASSDIMGTNNEKLFF.

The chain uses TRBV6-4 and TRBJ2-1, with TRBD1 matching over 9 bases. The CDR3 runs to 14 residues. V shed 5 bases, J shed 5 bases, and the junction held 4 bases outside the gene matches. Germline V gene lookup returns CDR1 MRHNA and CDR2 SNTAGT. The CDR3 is CASSPGQGDNEQFF. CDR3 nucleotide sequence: TGTGCCAGCAGTCCGGGACAGGGAGACAATGAGCAGTTCTTC.

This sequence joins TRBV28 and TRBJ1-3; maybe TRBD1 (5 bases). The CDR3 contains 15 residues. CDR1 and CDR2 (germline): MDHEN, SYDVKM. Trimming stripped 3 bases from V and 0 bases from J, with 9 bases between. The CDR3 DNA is TGTGCCAGCAGTTTGGGGCTGAACTCTGGAAACACCATATATTTT. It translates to CASSLGLNSGNTIYF. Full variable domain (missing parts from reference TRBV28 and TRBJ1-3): DVKVTQSSRYLVKRTGEKVFLECVQDMDHENMFWYRQDPGLGLRLIYFSYDVKMKEKGDIPEGYSVSREKKERFSLILESASTNQTSMYLCASSLGLNSGNTIYFGEGSWLTVV.